This passage covers 26 T cell receptor beta chains from one sample sequenced in a study of T-cell memory formation after mild COVID-19. MiXCR, run by TCRdb on the 5' RACE reads, gives a single entry per CDR3 protein. The sample lists roughly 70,000 distinct CDR3 sequences, around 17% occurring once. The source material was PBMCs or a T cell subset sorted from them (not recorded which). The origin of the receptors is an adult woman who had mild COVID-19 (a few samples of this study predate the infection). Cell type and time point are not known.

This rearrangement joins TRBV5-1 to TRBJ2-1; D gene unclear. Germline values: CDR1 SGHRS, CDR2 YFSETQ. Trimming took off 0 bases at V and 6 bases at J, with 10 bases between the two ends. The CDR3 length is 14 residues. In DNA, the CDR3 is TGCGCCAGCAGCTTGGACGACCCCCTCAATGAGCAGTTCTTC. Protein product: CASSLDDPLNEQFF. Full variable domain (rest looked up from reference TRBV5-1 and TRBJ2-1): KAGVTQTPRYLIKTRGQQVTLSCSPISGHRSVSWYQQTPGQGLQFLFEYFSETQRNKGNFPGRFSGRQFSNSRSEMNVSTLELGDSALYLCASSLDDPLNEQFFGPGTRLTVL.

This chain uses TRBV24-1 with TRBJ2-6, with D perhaps TRBD1 or TRBD2 (5 bases each). This CDR3 contains 15 residues. The V end was cut by 0 bases, the J end by 8 bases, with 10 bases between. CDR1 is KGHDR, CDR2 SFDVKD, per germline. CDR3 sequence reads: CATSDLQEGTNVLTF. CDR3 nucleotides: TGTGCCACCAGTGATTTGCAAGAGGGGACCAACGTCCTGACTTTC.

The J gene is TRBJ2-7, the V gene TRBV5-1, with D uncertain. The V gene lost 4 bases and the J gene lost 7 bases, with 18 bases spanning the gap. Looked up from germline, CDR1 is SGHRS and CDR2 is YFSETQ. This CDR3 has 14 residues. The CDR3 nucleotides are TGCGCCAGCAGCCCCCTAGATCAGGTACTAGAGCAGTACTTC. This translates into CASSPLDQVLEQYF.

CDR3 nucleotide sequence: TGCGCCAGCAGCCAAGCGCTAGCCGTTAGTAATGAGCAGTTCTTC. Translated: CASSQALAVSNEQFF. The chain uses TRBV4-1 and TRBJ2-1, with D possibly matching TRBD2 (5 bases). CDR3 length: 15 residues. Germline assignment: CDR1 MGHRA and CDR2 YSYEKL. V gave up 1 base and J gave up 7 bases, with 14 bases separating them.

This chain joins TRBV9 and TRBJ2-5; 11 positions agree with TRBD2. Germline loops: CDR1 SGDLS, CDR2 YYNGEE. This CDR3 comprises 17 residues. Losses at the gene ends were 0 bases for V and 1 base for J; bases not matched to a gene: 5. The CDR3 region has the DNA TGTGCCAGCAGCGTAGGCACAGGGACTAGCGGCCAAGAGACCCAGTACTTC. The encoded protein is CASSVGTGTSGQETQYF.

This chain connects TRBV4-1 to TRBJ2-3; 12 nucleotides line up with TRBD2. V dropped 1 base and J dropped 8; count of bases not matched to a gene: 7. Germline V gene data show CDR1 as MGHRA and CDR2 as YSYEKL. CDR3 size: 16 residues. CDR3 residues: CASSQVASGRVGTQYF. DNA of the CDR3: TGCGCCAGCAGCCAAGTAGCTAGCGGGAGGGTCGGTACGCAGTATTTT.

This clonotype has more than one count but fewer than ten. V is TRBV4-3 and J is TRBJ2-3, with D possibly being TRBD2 (6 bases). The CDR3 is 18 amino acids. The V end lost 1 base, the J end lost 0 bases, and 17 bases lay between the germline ends. Germline CDR1 reads LGHNA; CDR2 reads YSLEER. In DNA, the CDR3 is TGCGCCAGCAGCCAAGGTCCCGCAGGGACTGAGAGCACAGATACGCAGTATTTT. Its protein product is CASSQGPAGTESTDTQYF.

The rearrangement joins TRBV11-2 to TRBJ2-1, with a weak D call TRBD2 (5 bases). Germline-derived CDR1 and CDR2 are SGHAT and FQNNGV. The CDR3 totals 16 residues. V lost 3 bases to trimming and J lost 7 bases, with 19 bases between them. The CDR3 DNA sequence: TGTGCCAGCAGCTTGGGGTCTAGCCACCTAGGGAATGAGCAGTTCTTC. This codes for CASSLGSSHLGNEQFF.

This clonotype has at least ten counts. The rearrangement links TRBV11-2 to TRBJ2-1; 10 bases agree with TRBD2. Germline-derived CDR1 and CDR2 are SGHAT and FQNNGV. The V segment lost 5 bases and the J segment 6 bases; nucleotides outside the gene matches: 4. CDR3 length equals 14 residues. The CDR3 nucleotides read TGTGCCAGCAGCCCTAGCGGGAGTCCCAATGAGCAGTTCTTC. It specifies CASSPSGSPNEQFF.

About this clonotype: A junction end diverges from the germline sequence, so it may reflect a read error. J is TRBJ2-6 and V is TRBV7-7; 7 nucleotides match TRBD1. Germline CDR1 is SSHAT and CDR2 is FNYEAQ (reference sequence). The CDR3 is 19 amino acids. CDR3 sequence reads: CASSLKSGTDASGANVLTF. The CDR3, as DNA: TGTGCTAGCAGCTTAAAATCCGGGACAGACGCCTCTGGGGCCAACGTCCTGACTTTC.

This clonotype was seen repeatedly, ten times or more. The chain couples TRBV10-3 to TRBJ1-2, with TRBD1 matching over 7 bases. Germline V gives CDR1 ENHRY, CDR2 SYGVKD. The CDR3 runs 15 residues. V shed 3 bases, J shed 3 bases, and the junction held 7 bases outside the gene matches. CDR3 in amino acids: CAISDRDSQYYGYTF. DNA of the CDR3: TGTGCCATCAGTGATAGGGACAGCCAATACTATGGCTACACCTTC.

This clonotype was detected a few times. The V gene is TRBV13, the J gene TRBJ2-1; the match to TRBD1 covers 7 bases. The CDR3 loop spans 12 amino acids. In germline, CDR1 is PRHDT, CDR2 FYEKMQ (reference sequence). Unmatched junction bases numbered 3, after V lost 4 bases and J lost 9 bases. The CDR3 region has the DNA TGTGCCAGCAGCTCAGCAGGGGGTGAGCAGTTCTTC. Translated, it gives CASSSAGGEQFF.

This clonotype was seen a few times. This chain connects TRBV7-9 to TRBJ2-1; 7 nucleotides agree with TRBD2. The V segment lost 6 bases and the J segment 5 bases; nucleotides outside the gene matches: 16. The germline CDR1 and CDR2 sequences are SEHNR and FQNEAQ (reference sequence). The CDR3 extends over 17 amino acids. CDR3 sequence (DNA): TGTGCCAGCAGTCGTAGGAGAGGCGGGAGTTCGGACAATGAGCAGTTCTTC. Amino acid sequence: CASSRRRGGSSDNEQFF.

The CDR3 is CASSLPTSGVAQETQYF. CDR3 nucleotide sequence: TGTGCCAGCAGCTTACCCACTAGCGGGGTCGCCCAAGAGACCCAGTACTTC. This chain links TRBV7-9 with TRBJ2-5; 10 nucleotides match TRBD2. V was clipped by 2 bases and J by 1 base; unmatched bases: 7. This CDR3 comprises 17 residues. Germline assignment: CDR1 SEHNR and CDR2 FQNEAQ (reference sequence).

The chain links TRBV7-9 to TRBJ2-7, with 7 bases aligning to TRBD1. Trimming at V came to 0 bases and at J to 2 bases, leaving 10 bases not matched to a gene. Germline V gene data show CDR1 as SEHNR and CDR2 as FQNEAQ (reference sequence). The CDR3 is made up of 17 amino acids. CDR3 amino acids: CASSLALATGFAYEQYF. The DNA of the CDR3 is TGTGCCAGCAGCTTAGCATTAGCGACAGGGTTCGCCTACGAGCAGTACTTC.

CDR3 protein: CASSLESSGGAGDTQYF. Here the CDR3 DNA reads TGTGCCAGCAGTTTGGAGTCTAGCGGGGGTGCCGGAGATACGCAGTATTTT. V usage is TRBV28 and J usage is TRBJ2-3; 10 nucleotides align to TRBD2. This CDR3 is built from 17 residues. The V gene end was trimmed by 3 bases and the J gene end by 5 bases; junction bases not matched to a gene: 11. Per the germline V gene, CDR1 is MDHEN and CDR2 is SYDVKM.

This clonotype has only a few counts. The V and J genes are TRBV20-1 and TRBJ2-2; D might be TRBD2 (5 bases). The CDR3 extends over 15 amino acids. With 0 bases removed from V and 4 bases from J, the gap between germline ends came to 12 bases. Per germline, CDR1 DFQATT and CDR2 SNEGSKA (reference sequence). The CDR3 sequence: CSARDKLEGTGELFF. The DNA of the CDR3 is TGCAGTGCTAGAGATAAACTAGAGGGCACCGGGGAGCTGTTTTTT.

The chain recombines TRBV7-8 with TRBJ1-1; possible D gene TRBD1, 5 bases. The CDR3 sequence is 17 residues long. Germline lookup yields CDR1 SGHVS and CDR2 FQNEAQ. Trimming took 1 base from V and 0 from J, leaving 15 bases between them. CDR3 DNA: TGTGCCAGCAGCTTAGAGGCCTATGGGGGGATGAACACTGAAGCTTTCTTT. Translated, it gives CASSLEAYGGMNTEAFF. The whole variable domain, filled in from reference TRBV7-8 and TRBJ1-1, reads GAGVSQSPRYKVAKRGQDVALRCDPISGHVSLFWYQQALGQGPEFLTYFQNEAQLDKSGLPSDRFFAERPEGSVSTLKIQRTQQEDSAVYLCASSLEAYGGMNTEAFFGQGTRLTVV.

The chain recombines TRBV7-8 with TRBJ2-5; the D gene is possibly TRBD2 (5 bases). Germline V gives CDR1 SGHVS, CDR2 FQNEAQ. The CDR3 runs 14 residues. V lost 5 bases and J lost 5, with 15 bases in between. CDR3 nucleotide sequence: TGTGCCAGCAGCGCCGGACTTTGGAGCGAGACCCAGTACTTC. Translation gives CASSAGLWSETQYF.

This chain connects TRBV5-1 to TRBJ2-7, with a weak D call TRBD2 (6 bases). With 0 bases removed from V and 1 base from J, the gap between germline ends came to 11 bases. Germline-derived CDR1 and CDR2 are SGHRS and YFSETQ. CDR3 length equals 15 residues. In DNA form, the CDR3 reads TGCGCCAGCAGCTTGGGGTGGGGAGGATCCTACGAGCAGTACTTC. It translates to CASSLGWGGSYEQYF.

The chain carries TRBV24-1 and TRBJ2-2, with 7 nucleotides matching TRBD1. Looked up from germline, CDR1 is KGHDR and CDR2 is SFDVKD. V was pared by 1 base and J by 6 bases, with 7 bases of the junction left unmatched. The CDR3 contains 16 residues. This CDR3 reads CATSDLRDRAAGELFF. CDR3 sequence (DNA): TGTGCCACCAGTGATTTAAGAGACAGGGCCGCCGGGGAGCTGTTTTTT.

This clonotype came up a few times. The chain is built from TRBV4-3 and TRBJ2-7; D gene ambiguous. With 4 bases removed from V and 2 bases from J, the gap between germline ends came to 12 bases. The CDR3 is made up of 14 amino acids. CDR1 is LGHNA, CDR2 YSLEER, per germline. The CDR3 is CASSLFGGAYEQYF. In DNA, the CDR3 is TGCGCCAGCAGCCTCTTTGGTGGGGCCTACGAGCAGTACTTC.

At least ten counts were recorded for this clonotype. This chain joins TRBV20-1 and TRBJ2-1; D is uncertain. V was shortened by 6 bases and J by 8 bases, with 23 bases between the two germline ends. CDR1 DFQATT and CDR2 SNEGSKA come from the germline V gene (reference sequence). This CDR3 is 15 amino acids long. In DNA form, the CDR3 reads TGCAGTGCCCAAGAAGAAGACCTTCATACGGATGAGCAGTTCTTC. This sequence encodes CSAQEEDLHTDEQFF.

This chain uses TRBV18 with TRBJ2-3; the D is unclear. The CDR3 spans 14 residues. V dropped 2 bases and J dropped 2 bases, with 8 bases sitting between them. Looked up from germline, CDR1 is KGHSH and CDR2 is LQKENI. CDR3 sequence reads: CASSPKEDTDTQYF. CDR3 DNA: TGTGCCAGCTCACCAAAAGAGGACACAGATACGCAGTATTTT.

This sequence joins TRBV20-1 and TRBJ2-3; 9 nucleotides align to TRBD1. The CDR3 contains 13 residues. Germline values: CDR1 DFQATT, CDR2 SNEGSKA (reference sequence). V lost 3 bases to trimming and J lost 6 bases; unmatched junction nucleotides: 4. The CDR3 loop is CSASQTGGDTQYF. CDR3 in DNA: TGCAGTGCTAGCCAGACAGGGGGGGATACGCAGTATTTT.

In this sample, this clonotype turned up a few times. The V gene is TRBV29-1, the J gene TRBJ2-1; D remains ambiguous. The germline gives CDR1 SQVTM, CDR2 ANQGSEA. Trimming left V 6 bases short and J 10 bases short, with 13 bases between. The CDR3 spans 11 residues. The CDR3 spells CSVLNIGEQFF. The CDR3 nucleotides are TGCAGCGTCCTAAACATCGGGGAGCAGTTCTTC.